This T cell receptor beta chain was obtained from a study of immune cell composition in non-small cell lung cancer. Overall study findings and caveats: Smoking pack-years did not significantly correlate with tumour TCR-beta clonality. Top 10 clone scores and clonality were higher in squamous than adenocarcinoma.

Note on this clone: Its specificity is not known.

CDR3 size: 15 residues. Trimming pared 5 bases from V and 6 bases from J, leaving 19 bases between. The germline gives CDR1 SGHTA, CDR2 FQGNSA. Template was genomic DNA from frozen, unsorted single-cell suspensions. Using immunoSEQ multiplex PCR, the repertoire was profiled, and TCRdb retains in-frame clones only, with some absent. This sample has roughly 2,500 clones, with approximately 83% found just once. This receptor was obtained from a human donor with non-small cell lung cancer. Sequenced sample: lung tumor tissue. The chain employs TRBV7-2 and TRBJ1-1; TRBD1 might be the D (5 bases). In DNA, the CDR3 is TGTGCCAGCAGCCCTGGCGCAGGGTGGTTCTCTGAAGCTTTCTTT. This translates into CASSPGAGWFSEAFF.